This T cell receptor beta chain derives from a study of human T cells and chemical hapten exposure. Overall study: Across samples, TCR yields varied, mostly owing to small differences in pooled library volumes.

CDR1 and CDR2 (germline): MNHEY, SMNVEV (reference sequence). Trimming pared 6 bases from V and 8 bases from J, leaving 13 bases between. The CDR3 is made up of 12 amino acids. Time point given: healthy volunteer bleed at 6 weeks. It was from unfractionated whole blood that total RNA was extracted. The library labeled individual cDNA molecules by adding unique molecular identifiers to them. TCRdb recomputed calls from the RACE reads with MiXCR, one row per CDR3 protein. The table has approximately 81,000 distinct CDR3 sequences, about 9% seen once. In the case of this clonotype: Its antigen is undetermined.

Findings of the study overall: The number of TCRs above 1 in 1000 frequency did not change after DPC sensitization.

The TCR originated in a male donor in good health. Some clones in this sample may be carry-over from other donors' samples. The chain couples TRBV27 to TRBJ1-1, with D tentatively TRBD1 (6 bases). Sequencing input: whole blood. The CDR3 DNA reads as TGTGCCAGCAGGACAGGACAGATAGAAGCTTTCTTT. Amino acid sequence: CASRTGQIEAFF.